This TCR beta chain came from a study of regulatory T cells in long-lasting Graves disease. In the study overall: Treatment with antithyroid drugs for over 5 years, together with positive TSH receptor antibodies, meant persistent Graves' disease.

J was trimmed by 7 bases and V by 6 bases; bases with no gene match: 13. Germline CDR1 reads DFQATT; CDR2 reads SNEGSKA (reference sequence). This CDR3 has 15 residues. Regarding time point: persistent/refractory GD, antithyroid drugs over 5 years with positive TRAb. Making the TCR library involved RNA that had been extracted from PBMCs. Libraries of TCR beta came from iRepertoire HTBI primers plus Arm-PCR of CDR3 regions. TCRdb re-analysed the multiplex PCR reads in MiXCR, keeping a single row per CDR3 protein. Here the sample spans approximately 690,000 distinct CDR3 sequences, about 30% being singletons.

The sequence came from a female donor with Graves disease. The rearrangement links TRBV20-1 to TRBJ2-4; 9 bases agree with TRBD2. This sample comprised peripheral blood mononuclear cells (PBMCs), obtained when the disease was refractory, from a patient treated with antithyroid drugs. The CDR3 region has the DNA TGCAGTGCCTCAACCCCAATAGCGGGAGCCAACATTCAGTACTTC. Translating gives CSASTPIAGANIQYF.